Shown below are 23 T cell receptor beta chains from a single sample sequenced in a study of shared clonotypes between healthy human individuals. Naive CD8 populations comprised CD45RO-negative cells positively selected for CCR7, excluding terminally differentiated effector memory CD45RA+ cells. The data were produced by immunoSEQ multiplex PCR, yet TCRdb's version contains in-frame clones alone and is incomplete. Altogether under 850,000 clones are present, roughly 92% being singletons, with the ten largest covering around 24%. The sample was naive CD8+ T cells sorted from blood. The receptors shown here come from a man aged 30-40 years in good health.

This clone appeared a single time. The CDR3 coding sequence is TGTGCCAGCAGCATCCAACCCAAGAAGAGCTCCTACAATGAGCAGTTCTTC. Translating it yields CASSIQPKKSSYNEQFF. The chain has TRBV9 and TRBJ2-1, with D unresolved. The CDR3 is made up of 17 amino acids. Germline V gene data show CDR1 as SGDLS and CDR2 as YYNGEE. V was pared by 4 bases and J by 0 bases, with 17 bases between.

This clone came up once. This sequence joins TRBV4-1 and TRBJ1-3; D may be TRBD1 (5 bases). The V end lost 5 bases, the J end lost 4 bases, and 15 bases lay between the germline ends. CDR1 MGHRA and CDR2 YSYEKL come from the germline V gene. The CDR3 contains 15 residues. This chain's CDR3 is CASSAHRDFGNTIYF. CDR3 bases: TGCGCCAGCAGCGCCCACCGGGACTTCGGAAACACCATATATTTT.

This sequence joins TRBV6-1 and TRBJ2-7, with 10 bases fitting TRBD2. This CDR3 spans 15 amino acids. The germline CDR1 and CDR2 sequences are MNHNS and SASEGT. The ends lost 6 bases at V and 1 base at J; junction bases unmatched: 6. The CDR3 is CASSLLAGTSYEQYF. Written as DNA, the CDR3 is TGTGCCAGCAGCCTACTAGCGGGGACATCCTACGAGCAGTACTTC.

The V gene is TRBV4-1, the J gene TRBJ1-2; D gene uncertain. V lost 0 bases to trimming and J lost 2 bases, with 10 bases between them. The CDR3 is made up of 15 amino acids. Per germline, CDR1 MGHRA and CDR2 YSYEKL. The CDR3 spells CASSQEEVGNYGYTF. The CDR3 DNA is TGCGCCAGCAGCCAAGAGGAGGTGGGCAACTATGGCTACACCTTC.

The CDR3 nucleotides read TGTGCCAGCAGCGTAGTTGGGACTAGGGACAATGAGCAGTTCTTC. Translated: CASSVVGTRDNEQFF. V usage is TRBV9 and J usage is TRBJ2-1; 8 bases fit TRBD2. CDR1 is SGDLS and CDR2 is YYNGEE in the germline V gene. Unmatched junction bases numbered 4, after V lost 0 bases and J lost 5 bases. This CDR3 has 15 residues.

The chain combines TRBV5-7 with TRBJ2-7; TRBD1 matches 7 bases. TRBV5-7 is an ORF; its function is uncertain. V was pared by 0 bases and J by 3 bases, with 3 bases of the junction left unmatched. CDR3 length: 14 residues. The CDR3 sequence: CASSLVPGGYEQYF. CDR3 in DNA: TGTGCCAGCAGCTTGGTTCCAGGGGGCTACGAGCAGTACTTC.

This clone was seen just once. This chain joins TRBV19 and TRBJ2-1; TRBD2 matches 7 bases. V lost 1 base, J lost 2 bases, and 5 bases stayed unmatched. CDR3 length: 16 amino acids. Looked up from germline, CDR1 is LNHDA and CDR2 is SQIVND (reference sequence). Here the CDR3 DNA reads TGTGCCAGTAGTATAGTATCTGGACTAGCCTACAATGAGCAGTTCTTC. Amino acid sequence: CASSIVSGLAYNEQFF. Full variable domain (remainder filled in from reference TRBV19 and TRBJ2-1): DGGITQSPKYLFRKEGQNVTLSCEQNLNHDAMYWYRQDPGQGLRLIYYSQIVNDFQKGDIAEGYSVSREKKESFPLTVTSAQKNPTAFYLCASSIVSGLAYNEQFFGPGTRLTVL.

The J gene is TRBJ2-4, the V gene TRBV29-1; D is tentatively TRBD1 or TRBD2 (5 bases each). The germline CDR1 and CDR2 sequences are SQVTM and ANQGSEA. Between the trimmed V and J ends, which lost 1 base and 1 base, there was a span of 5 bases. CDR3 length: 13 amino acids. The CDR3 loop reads CSVEGGAKNIQYF. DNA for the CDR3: TGCAGCGTTGAAGGGGGGGCCAAAAACATTCAGTACTTC. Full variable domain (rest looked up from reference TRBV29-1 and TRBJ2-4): SAVISQKPSRDICQRGTSLTIQCQVDSQVTMMFWYRQQPGQSLTLIATANQGSEATYESGFVIDKFPISRPNLTFSTLTVSNMSPEDSSIYLCSVEGGAKNIQYFGAGTRLSVL.

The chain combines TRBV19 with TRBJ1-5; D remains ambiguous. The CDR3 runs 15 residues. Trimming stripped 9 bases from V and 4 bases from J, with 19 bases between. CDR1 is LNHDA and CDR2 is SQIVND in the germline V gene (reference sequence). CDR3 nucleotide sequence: TGTGCCAGCAAGACCTCCTGGGCAGTTAATCAGCCCCAGCATTTT. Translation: CASKTSWAVNQPQHF. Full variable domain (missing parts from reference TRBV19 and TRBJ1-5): DGGITQSPKYLFRKEGQNVTLSCEQNLNHDAMYWYRQDPGQGLRLIYYSQIVNDFQKGDIAEGYSVSREKKESFPLTVTSAQKNPTAFYLCASKTSWAVNQPQHFGDGTRLSIL.

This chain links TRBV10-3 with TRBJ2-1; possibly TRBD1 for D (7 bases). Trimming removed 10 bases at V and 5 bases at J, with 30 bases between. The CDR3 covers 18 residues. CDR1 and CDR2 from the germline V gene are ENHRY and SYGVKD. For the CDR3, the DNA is TGTGCCACTACGGGTAGATCTATGACAGGGAGGAGTCACAATGAGCAGTTCTTC. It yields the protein CATTGRSMTGRSHNEQFF.

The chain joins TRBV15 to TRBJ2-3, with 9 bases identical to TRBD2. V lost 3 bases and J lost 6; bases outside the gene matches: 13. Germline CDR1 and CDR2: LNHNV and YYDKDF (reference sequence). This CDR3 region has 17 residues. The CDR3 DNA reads TGTGCCACCAGCAGCCCGATTAGTAGCGGGAGAGGGGATACGCAGTATTTT. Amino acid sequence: CATSSPISSGRGDTQYF.

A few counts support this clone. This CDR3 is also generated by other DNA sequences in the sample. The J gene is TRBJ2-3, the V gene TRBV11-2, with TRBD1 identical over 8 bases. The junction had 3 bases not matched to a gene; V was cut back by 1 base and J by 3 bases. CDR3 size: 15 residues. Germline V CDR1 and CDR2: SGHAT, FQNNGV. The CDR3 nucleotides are TGTGCCAGCAGCTTAGCAGACAGGGGTACAGATACGCAGTATTTT. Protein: CASSLADRGTDTQYF.

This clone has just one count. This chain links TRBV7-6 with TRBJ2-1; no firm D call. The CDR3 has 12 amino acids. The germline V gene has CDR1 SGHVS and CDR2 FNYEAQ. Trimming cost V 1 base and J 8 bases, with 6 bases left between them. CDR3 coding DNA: TGTGCCAGCAGCTTAGGCCTGGATGAGCAGTTCTTC. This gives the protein CASSLGLDEQFF.

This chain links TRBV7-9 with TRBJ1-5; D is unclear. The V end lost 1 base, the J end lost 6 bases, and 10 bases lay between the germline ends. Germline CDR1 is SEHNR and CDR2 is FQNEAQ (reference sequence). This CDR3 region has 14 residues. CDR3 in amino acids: CASSLGGFGQPQHF. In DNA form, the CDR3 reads TGTGCCAGCAGCTTAGGAGGGTTTGGTCAGCCCCAGCATTTT.

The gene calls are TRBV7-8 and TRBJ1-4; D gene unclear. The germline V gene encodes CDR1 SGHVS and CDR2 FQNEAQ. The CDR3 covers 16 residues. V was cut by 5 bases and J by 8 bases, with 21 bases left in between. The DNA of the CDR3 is TGTGCCAGCAGCCCCCGGCCCAAGCCACTGGGGGAAAAACTGTTTTTT. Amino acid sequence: CASSPRPKPLGEKLFF.

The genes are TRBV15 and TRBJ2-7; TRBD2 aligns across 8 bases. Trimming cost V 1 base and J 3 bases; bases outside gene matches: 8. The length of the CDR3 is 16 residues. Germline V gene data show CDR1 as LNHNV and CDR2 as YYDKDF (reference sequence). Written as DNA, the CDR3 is TGTGCCACCAGCAGAGTCGGCACTAGCGGATACTACGAGCAGTACTTC. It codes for CATSRVGTSGYYEQYF.

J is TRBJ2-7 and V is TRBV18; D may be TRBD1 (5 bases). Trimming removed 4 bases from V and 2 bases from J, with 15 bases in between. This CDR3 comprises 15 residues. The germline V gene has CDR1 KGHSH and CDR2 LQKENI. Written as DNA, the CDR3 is TGTGCCAGCTCACTCACAGGAAATTACCCCTACGAGCAGTACTTC. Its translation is CASSLTGNYPYEQYF.

CDR3 sequence: CASSRIDEQYF. Written as DNA, the CDR3 is TGTGCCAGCAGCCGCATCGACGAGCAGTACTTC. The rearrangement links TRBV7-9 to TRBJ2-7; the D is unclear. Germline V lookup: CDR1 SEHNR, CDR2 FQNEAQ (reference sequence). The CDR3 length is 11 residues. V lost 5 bases and J lost 5, with 7 bases in between.

The CDR3 bases are TGTGCCAGCAGCCCGGACGCTAGCGGCTCCTACAATGAGCAGTTCTTC. Its protein product is CASSPDASGSYNEQFF. The chain is built from TRBV7-9 and TRBJ2-1, with 7 nucleotides matching TRBD2. Unmatched junction bases numbered 7, after V lost 5 bases and J lost 0 bases. CDR3 length equals 16 residues. Germline loops: CDR1 SEHNR, CDR2 FQNEAQ (reference sequence).

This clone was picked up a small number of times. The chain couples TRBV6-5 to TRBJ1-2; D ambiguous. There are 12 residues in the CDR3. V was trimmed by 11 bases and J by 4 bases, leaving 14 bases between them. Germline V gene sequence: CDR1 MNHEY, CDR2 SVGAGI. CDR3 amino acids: CACGGLSYGYTF. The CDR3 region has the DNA TGTGCCTGCGGAGGGCTGAGCTATGGCTACACCTTC.

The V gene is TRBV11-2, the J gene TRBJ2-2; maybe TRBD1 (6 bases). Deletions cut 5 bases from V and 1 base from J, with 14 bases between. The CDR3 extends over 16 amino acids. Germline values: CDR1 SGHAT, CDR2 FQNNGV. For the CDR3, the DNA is TGTGCCAGCAGCACTTCACAGGGTCGGAACACCGGGGAGCTGTTTTTT. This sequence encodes CASSTSQGRNTGELFF.

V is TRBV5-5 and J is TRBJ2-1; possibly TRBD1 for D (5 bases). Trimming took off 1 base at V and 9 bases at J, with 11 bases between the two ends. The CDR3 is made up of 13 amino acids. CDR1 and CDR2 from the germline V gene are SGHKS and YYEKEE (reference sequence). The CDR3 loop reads CASSLPGSSEQFF. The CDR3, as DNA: TGTGCCAGCAGCTTGCCAGGGTCGTCTGAGCAGTTCTTC.

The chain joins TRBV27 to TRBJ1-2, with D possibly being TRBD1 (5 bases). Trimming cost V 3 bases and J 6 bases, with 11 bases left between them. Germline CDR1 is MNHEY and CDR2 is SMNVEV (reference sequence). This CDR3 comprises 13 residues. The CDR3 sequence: CASSFGGIDGYTF. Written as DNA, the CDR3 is TGTGCCAGCAGTTTTGGGGGTATCGATGGCTACACCTTC.